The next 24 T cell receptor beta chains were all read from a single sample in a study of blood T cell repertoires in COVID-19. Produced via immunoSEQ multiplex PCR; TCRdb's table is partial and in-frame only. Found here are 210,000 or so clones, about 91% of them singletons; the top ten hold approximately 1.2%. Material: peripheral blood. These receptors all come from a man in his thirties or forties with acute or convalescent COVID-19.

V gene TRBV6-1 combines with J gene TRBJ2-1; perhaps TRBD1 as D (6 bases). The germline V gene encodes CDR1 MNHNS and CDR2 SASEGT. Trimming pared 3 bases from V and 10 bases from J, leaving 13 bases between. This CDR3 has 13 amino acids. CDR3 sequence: CASSDGGSGEQFF. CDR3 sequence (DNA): TGTGCCAGCAGTGATGGGGGCTCGGGGGAGCAGTTCTTC.

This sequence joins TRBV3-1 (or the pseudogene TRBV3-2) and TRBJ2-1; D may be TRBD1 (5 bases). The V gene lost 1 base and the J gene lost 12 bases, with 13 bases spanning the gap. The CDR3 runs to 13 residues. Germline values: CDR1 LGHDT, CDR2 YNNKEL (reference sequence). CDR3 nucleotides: TGTGCCAGCAGCCAAGGGACACGCTGGGCGCAGTTCTTC. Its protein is CASSQGTRWAQFF.

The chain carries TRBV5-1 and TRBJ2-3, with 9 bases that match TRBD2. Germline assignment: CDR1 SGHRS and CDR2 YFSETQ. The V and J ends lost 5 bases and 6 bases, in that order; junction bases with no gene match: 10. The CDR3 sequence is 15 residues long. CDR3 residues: CASRSWREGLDTQYF. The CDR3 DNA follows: TGCGCCAGCAGATCGTGGCGGGAGGGTCTGGATACGCAGTATTTT.

In nucleotides, the CDR3 is TGTGCCAGCGGCCCAGCCAGGAGGAAGAACACTGAAGCTTTCTTT. This translates into CASGPARRKNTEAFF. The chain links TRBV6-5 to TRBJ1-1; D remains ambiguous. This CDR3 contains 15 residues. Trimming stripped 8 bases from V and 1 base from J, with 17 bases between. From germline, CDR1 is MNHEY and CDR2 SVGAGI.

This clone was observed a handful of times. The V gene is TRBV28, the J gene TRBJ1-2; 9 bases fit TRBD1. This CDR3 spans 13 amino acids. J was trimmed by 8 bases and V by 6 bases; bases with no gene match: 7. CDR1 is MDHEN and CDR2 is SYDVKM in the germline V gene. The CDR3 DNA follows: TGTGCCAGCAGGACAGGGGGACCTAGGGGCTACACCTTC. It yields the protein CASRTGGPRGYTF.

The CDR3, as DNA: TGCGCCAGCAGCTTACCACAGGGGAGCAGGACTGAAGCTTTCTTT. Its protein is CASSLPQGSRTEAFF. The chain recombines TRBV5-1 with TRBJ1-1, with 7 bases identical to TRBD1. In germline, CDR1 is SGHRS, CDR2 YFSETQ. This CDR3 is built from 15 residues. Germline trimming cut 2 bases from V and 5 bases from J; bases unmatched to any gene: 9.

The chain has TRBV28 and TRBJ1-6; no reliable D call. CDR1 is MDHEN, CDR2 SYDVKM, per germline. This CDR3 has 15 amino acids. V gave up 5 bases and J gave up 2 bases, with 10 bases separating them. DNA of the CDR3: TGTGCCAGCAGTCTGACCGGGACCTATAATTCACCCCTCCACTTT. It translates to CASSLTGTYNSPLHF.

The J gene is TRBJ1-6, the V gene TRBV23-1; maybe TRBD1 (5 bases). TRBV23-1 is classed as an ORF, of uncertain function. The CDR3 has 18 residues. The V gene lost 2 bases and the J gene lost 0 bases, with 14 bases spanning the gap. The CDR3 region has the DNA TGCGCCAGCAGTCAACTGGGACTGACGAGCTCCTATAATTCACCCCTCCACTTT. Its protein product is CASSQLGLTSSYNSPLHF.

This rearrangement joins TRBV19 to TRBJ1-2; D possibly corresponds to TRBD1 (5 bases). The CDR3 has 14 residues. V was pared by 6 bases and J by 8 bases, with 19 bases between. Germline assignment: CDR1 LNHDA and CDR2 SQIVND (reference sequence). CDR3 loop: CASSDIGTGQGYTF. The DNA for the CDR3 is TGTGCCAGTAGCGACATCGGGACTGGGCAAGGCTACACCTTC.

In DNA, the CDR3 is TGTGCCAGCAGCCTGGGCGGGCAGCTAGGTTCAGGTGGCTACACCTTC. This sequence encodes CASSLGGQLGSGGYTF. This chain joins TRBV7-9 and TRBJ1-2; unclear D gene. Looked up from germline, CDR1 is SEHNR and CDR2 is FQNEAQ (reference sequence). There are 16 residues in the CDR3. V gave up 5 bases and J gave up 7 bases, with 23 bases separating them.

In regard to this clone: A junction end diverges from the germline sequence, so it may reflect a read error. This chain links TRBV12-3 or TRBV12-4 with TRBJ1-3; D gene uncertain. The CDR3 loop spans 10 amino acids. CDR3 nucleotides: TGTGCCAGCAGGGGCCAGGTGATGGATTTT. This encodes CASRGQVMDF.

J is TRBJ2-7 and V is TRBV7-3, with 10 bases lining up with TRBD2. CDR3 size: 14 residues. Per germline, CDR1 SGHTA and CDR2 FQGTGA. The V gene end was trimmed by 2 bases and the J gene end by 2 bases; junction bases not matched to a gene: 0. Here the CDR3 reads CASSLLAGAYEQYF. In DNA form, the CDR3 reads TGTGCCAGCAGCTTACTAGCGGGAGCCTACGAGCAGTACTTC.

The CDR3 coding sequence is TGTGCCGGGGGAGGGTGGGATACGCAGTATTTT. It encodes CAGGGWDTQYF. The chain uses TRBV6-5 and TRBJ2-3; 7 bases map to TRBD2. Germline CDR1 and CDR2: MNHEY and SVGAGI. This CDR3 is 11 amino acids long. With V trimmed by 11 bases and J by 6 bases, 5 bases remained unmatched.

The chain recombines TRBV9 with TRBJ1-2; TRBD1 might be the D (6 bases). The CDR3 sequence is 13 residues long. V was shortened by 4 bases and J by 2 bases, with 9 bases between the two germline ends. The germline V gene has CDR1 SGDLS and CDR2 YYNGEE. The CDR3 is CASSRDTNYGYTF. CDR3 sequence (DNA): TGTGCCAGCAGCCGGGACACGAACTATGGCTACACCTTC.

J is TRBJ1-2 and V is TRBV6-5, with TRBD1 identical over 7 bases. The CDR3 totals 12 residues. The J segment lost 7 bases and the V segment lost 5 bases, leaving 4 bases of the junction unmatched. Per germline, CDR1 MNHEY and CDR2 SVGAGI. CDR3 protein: CASSPRTGGYTF. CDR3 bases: TGTGCCAGCAGTCCACGGACAGGTGGCTACACCTTC.

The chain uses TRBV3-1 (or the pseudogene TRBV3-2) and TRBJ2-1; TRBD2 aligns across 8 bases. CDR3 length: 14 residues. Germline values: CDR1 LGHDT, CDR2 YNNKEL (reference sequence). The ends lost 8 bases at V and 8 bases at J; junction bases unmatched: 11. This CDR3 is CASRGSGGPYEQFF. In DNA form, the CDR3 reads TGTGCCAGCCGGGGTTCGGGAGGGCCCTATGAGCAGTTCTTC.

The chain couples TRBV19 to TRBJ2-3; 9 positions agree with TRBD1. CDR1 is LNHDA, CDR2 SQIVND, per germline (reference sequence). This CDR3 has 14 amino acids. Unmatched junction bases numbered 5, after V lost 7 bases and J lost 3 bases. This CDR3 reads CASKIDRGTDTQYF. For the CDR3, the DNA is TGTGCCAGTAAGATAGACAGGGGGACAGATACGCAGTATTTT.

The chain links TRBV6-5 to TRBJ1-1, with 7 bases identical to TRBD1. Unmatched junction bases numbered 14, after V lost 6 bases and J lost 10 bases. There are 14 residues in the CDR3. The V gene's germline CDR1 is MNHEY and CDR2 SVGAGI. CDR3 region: CASRLSPGQTLAFF. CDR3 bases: TGTGCCAGCAGACTTTCTCCGGGACAGACCTTAGCTTTCTTT.

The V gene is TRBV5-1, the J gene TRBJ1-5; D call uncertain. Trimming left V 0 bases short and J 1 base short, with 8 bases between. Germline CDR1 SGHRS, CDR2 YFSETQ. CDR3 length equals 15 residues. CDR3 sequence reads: CASSLGYGSNQPQHF. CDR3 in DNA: TGCGCCAGCAGCTTGGGTTATGGCAGCAATCAGCCCCAGCATTTT.

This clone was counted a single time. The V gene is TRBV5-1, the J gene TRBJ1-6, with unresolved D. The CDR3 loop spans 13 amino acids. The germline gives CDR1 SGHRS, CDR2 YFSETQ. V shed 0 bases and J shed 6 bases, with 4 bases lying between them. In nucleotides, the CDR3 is TGCGCCAGCAGCTTGGACTTTAATTCACCCCTCCACTTT. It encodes CASSLDFNSPLHF.

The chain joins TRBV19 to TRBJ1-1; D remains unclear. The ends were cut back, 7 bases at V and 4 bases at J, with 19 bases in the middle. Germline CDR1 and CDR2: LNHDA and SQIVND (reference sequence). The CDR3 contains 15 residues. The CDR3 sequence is CASTSEGRPSTEAFF. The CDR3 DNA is TGTGCCAGTACTTCTGAGGGCAGGCCTAGCACTGAAGCTTTCTTT.

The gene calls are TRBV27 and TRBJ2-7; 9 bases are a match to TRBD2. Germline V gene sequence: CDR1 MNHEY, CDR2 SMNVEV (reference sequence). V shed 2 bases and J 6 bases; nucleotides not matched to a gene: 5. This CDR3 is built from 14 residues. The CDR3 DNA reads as TGTGCCAGCAGTTTAGGGCTAGCGGGGACCGAGCAGTACTTC. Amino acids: CASSLGLAGTEQYF.

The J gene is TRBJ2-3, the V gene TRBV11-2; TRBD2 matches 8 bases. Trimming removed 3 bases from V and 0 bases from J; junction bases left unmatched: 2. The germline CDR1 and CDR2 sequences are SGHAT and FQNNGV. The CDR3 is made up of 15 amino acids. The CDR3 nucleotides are TGTGCCAGCAGCTTTAGCGGGACTAGCACAGATACGCAGTATTTT. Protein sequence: CASSFSGTSTDTQYF.

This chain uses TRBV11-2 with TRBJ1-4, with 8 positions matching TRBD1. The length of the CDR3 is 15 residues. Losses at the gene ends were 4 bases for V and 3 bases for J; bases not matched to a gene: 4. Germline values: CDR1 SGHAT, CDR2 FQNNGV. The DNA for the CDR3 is TGTGCCAGCAGCTCCACAGGGGGATCTAATGAAAAACTGTTTTTT. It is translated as CASSSTGGSNEKLFF.